The clone carrying this T cell receptor beta chain ranks as medium-sized. The data originate from a study of tumor-infiltrating lymphocytes in primary liver carcinoma. Looking at the study overall: The study included patients who were men and women aged 30 to 69 years.

TCR beta cDNA was made from around 460 ng total RNA with a constant-region primer. Three-round nested multiplex PCR performed with slightly modified ARM-PCR produced the TCR beta libraries. A C-beta reverse primer was combined with TRBV1-TRBV30 forward primers in the first two PCR rounds, and each round had ten to eleven cycles. TCRdb redid the calling of the multiplex PCR reads with MiXCR, one entry per CDR3 protein. Of around 80,000 distinct CDR3 sequences listed, about three quarters are singletons. The roughly 17-31 mg bulk tissue piece was not sorted before simultaneous RNA and DNA extraction. Among the patients, all had chronic HBV infection and none had been treated. Trimming took 5 bases from V and 7 from J, leaving 12 bases between them. Germline-derived CDR1 and CDR2 are SGHAT and FQNNGV. The CDR3 sequence is 13 residues long.

This TCR was sampled from a man aged 40-49 years with primary liver carcinoma and hepatitis B virus infection. Sequencing was performed on liver tumor tissue from sampling region 1. Noted subset: tumor region T1, superior pole. The chain is built from TRBV11-2 and TRBJ2-1; tentative D call: TRBD1 (6 bases). CDR3 in DNA: TGTGCCAGCAGCGCAGAAAGGGGGAATGAGCAGTTCTTC. It codes for CASSAERGNEQFF.